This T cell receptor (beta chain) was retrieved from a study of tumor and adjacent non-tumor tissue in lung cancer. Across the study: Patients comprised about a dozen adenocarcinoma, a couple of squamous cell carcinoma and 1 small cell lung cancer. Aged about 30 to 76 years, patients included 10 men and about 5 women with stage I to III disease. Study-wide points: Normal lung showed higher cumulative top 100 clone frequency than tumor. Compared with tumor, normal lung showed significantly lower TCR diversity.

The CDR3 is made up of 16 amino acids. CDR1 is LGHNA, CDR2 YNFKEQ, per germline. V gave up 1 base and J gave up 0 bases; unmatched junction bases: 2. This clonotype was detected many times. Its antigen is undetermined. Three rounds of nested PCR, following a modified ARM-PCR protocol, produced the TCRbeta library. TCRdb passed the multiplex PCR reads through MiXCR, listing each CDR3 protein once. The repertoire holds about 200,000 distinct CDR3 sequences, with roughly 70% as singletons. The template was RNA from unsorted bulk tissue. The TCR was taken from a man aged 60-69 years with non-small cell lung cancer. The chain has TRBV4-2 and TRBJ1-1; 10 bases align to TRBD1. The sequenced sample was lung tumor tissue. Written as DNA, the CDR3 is TGTGCCAGCAGCCAAGGGGGACAGGGGATGAACACTGAAGCTTTCTTT. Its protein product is CASSQGGQGMNTEAFF.